The T cell receptor (beta chain) described here comes from a study of neurological immune-mediated disorders. There are 12 residues in the CDR3. Germline CDR1 and CDR2: DFQATT and SNEGSKA (reference sequence). Trimming shortened V by 6 bases and J by 2 bases, and 8 bases separated the two germline ends. This clonotype has at least ten counts. Time point noted: longitudinal time-point 3. The cDNA was generated through 5'RACE incorporating 10-nucleotide random UMIs. TCRdb recomputed calls from the 5' RACE reads with MiXCR, one row per CDR3 protein. The sample has 95,000 to 110,000 distinct CDR3 sequences, more than 10% seen once; the top ten hold about 3%.

This chain joins TRBV20-1 and TRBJ2-4; D not resolved. The material sequenced was PBMCs. This clonotype originated in a female donor with HTLV-1-associated myelopathy (HAM/TSP). CDR3 protein: CSATRPKNIQYF. CDR3 sequence (DNA): TGCAGTGCCACGCGTCCCAAAAACATTCAGTACTTC.